A single sample gave rise to the 7 T cell receptor beta chains below, sequenced in a study of blood T cell repertoires in COVID-19. Libraries were prepared by immunoSEQ multiplex PCR; TCRdb keeps only in-frame clonotypes and omits some of them. The sample yields 200,000 or so clones, 70% to 85% seen once. Sequenced: peripheral blood. All receptors derive from a woman aged 30 to 39 with acute or convalescent COVID-19.

This rearrangement joins TRBV28 to TRBJ1-6, with 9 bases matching TRBD1. The germline CDR1 and CDR2 sequences are MDHEN and SYDVKM. The CDR3 loop spans 12 amino acids. Trimming cost V 10 bases and J 10 bases; bases outside gene matches: 5. CDR3 coding DNA: TGTGCCACAGACAGGGGGGGATCACCCCTCCACTTT. It codes for CATDRGGSPLHF.

The chain uses TRBV5-4 and TRBJ2-2; 8 nucleotides align to TRBD1. Per the germline V gene, CDR1 is SGHNT and CDR2 is YYREEE (reference sequence). The junction had 4 bases not matched to a gene; V was cut back by 0 bases and J by 6 bases. CDR3 length: 15 amino acids. The CDR3 nucleotides read TGTGCCAGCAGCTTGGCTAGGACAGGGCCCGGGGAGCTGTTTTTT. It codes for CASSLARTGPGELFF.

This chain connects TRBV7-2 to TRBJ2-1; D remains ambiguous. The CDR3 sequence is 14 residues long. V was cut by 0 bases and J by 8 bases, with 11 bases left in between. Germline V gene data show CDR1 as SGHTA and CDR2 as FQGNSA. The CDR3 DNA sequence: TGTGCCAGCAGCTTAGCGGCAGGATCGGATGAGCAGTTCTTC. Translated, it gives CASSLAAGSDEQFF. Based on the CDR3 plus reference TRBV7-2 and TRBJ2-1, the full variable domain is GAGVSQSPSNKVTEKGKDVELRCDPISGHTALYWYRQSLGQGLEFLIYFQGNSAPDKSGLPSDRFSAERTGGSVSTLTIQRTQQEDSAVYLCASSLAAGSDEQFFGPGTRLTVL.

This clone was observed a handful of times. This sequence joins TRBV4-3 and TRBJ1-1, with TRBD1 as a possible D gene (5 bases). CDR3 length: 15 residues. Germline lookup yields CDR1 LGHNA and CDR2 YSLEER. V gave up 1 base and J gave up 1 base, with 10 bases separating them. The CDR3 DNA follows: TGCGCCAGCAGCCAAGCCTTAAGGGGGAACACTGAAGCTTTCTTT. Its protein is CASSQALRGNTEAFF.

This sequence joins TRBV10-1 and TRBJ1-3; maybe TRBD1 (6 bases). The CDR3 has 16 residues. Trimming stripped 2 bases from V and 4 bases from J, with 15 bases between. CDR1 WNHNN and CDR2 SYGVQD come from the germline V gene (reference sequence). The CDR3 DNA reads TGCGCCAGCAGTGAGGGCGCAGGGGTGGGGGGAAACACCATATATTTT. Amino acids: CASSEGAGVGGNTIYF.

CDR3 sequence: CASSPTQGVAGNTIYF. CDR3 bases: TGTGCCAGCAGTCCAACACAGGGGGTGGCGGGAAACACCATATATTTT. The chain couples TRBV28 to TRBJ1-3; 8 positions match TRBD1. The germline V gene has CDR1 MDHEN and CDR2 SYDVKM. The V and J ends lost 5 bases and 4 bases, in that order; junction bases with no gene match: 10. The CDR3 runs to 16 residues.

CDR3 residues: CASSQTLDRVEGYTF. In nucleotides, the CDR3 is TGTGCCAGCAGCCAAACTCTCGACAGGGTGGAGGGCTACACCTTC. The V and J genes are TRBV4-2 and TRBJ1-2, with TRBD1 identical over 7 bases. Germline V gene lookup returns CDR1 LGHNA and CDR2 YNFKEQ. The CDR3 runs to 15 residues. Losses at the gene ends were 2 bases for V and 8 bases for J; bases not matched to a gene: 11.